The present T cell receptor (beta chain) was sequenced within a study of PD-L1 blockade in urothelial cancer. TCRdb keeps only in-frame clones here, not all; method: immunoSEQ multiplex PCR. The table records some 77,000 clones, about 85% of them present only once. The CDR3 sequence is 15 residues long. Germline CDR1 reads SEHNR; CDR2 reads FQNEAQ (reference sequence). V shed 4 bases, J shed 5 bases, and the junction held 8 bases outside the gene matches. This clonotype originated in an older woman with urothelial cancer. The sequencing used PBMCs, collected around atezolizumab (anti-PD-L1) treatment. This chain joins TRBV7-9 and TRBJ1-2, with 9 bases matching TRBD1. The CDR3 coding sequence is TGTGCCAGCAGCTCAACTCTGACAGGGGGTTATGGCTACACCTTC. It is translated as CASSSTLTGGYGYTF.